The 25 T cell receptor beta chains below were found in one sample sequenced in a study of blood T cell repertoires in COVID-19. The method was immunoSEQ multiplex PCR; TCRdb's version includes in-frame clones alone and lacks a portion of them. There are 130,000 to 150,000 clones in the sample; over 70% occur only once, and just under 2% lies in the top ten. Sequencing was carried out using peripheral blood. Every receptor here comes from an older woman with acute or convalescent COVID-19.

This clone was counted a few times. This chain links TRBV11-2 with TRBJ2-7; 8 nucleotides agree with TRBD1. This CDR3 region has 17 residues. The V gene's germline CDR1 is SGHAT and CDR2 FQNNGV. Losses at the gene ends were 5 bases for V and 0 bases for J; bases not matched to a gene: 12. CDR3 nucleotides: TGTGCCAGCAGCCCCGGGACAGGATATCTCAGCTCCTACGAGCAGTACTTC. As protein: CASSPGTGYLSSYEQYF.

This chain joins TRBV11-2 and TRBJ2-7, with 11 bases aligning to TRBD2. The ends lost 5 bases at V and 2 bases at J; junction bases unmatched: 11. The germline CDR1 and CDR2 sequences are SGHAT and FQNNGV. The CDR3 is made up of 17 amino acids. The CDR3 DNA follows: TGTGCCAGCAGCCTCAGGGCACTAGCGGGAGTCACCTACGAGCAGTACTTC. This gives the protein CASSLRALAGVTYEQYF.

The chain joins TRBV20-1 to TRBJ2-7, with D uncertain. CDR1 is DFQATT, CDR2 SNEGSKA, per germline (reference sequence). The CDR3 spans 11 residues. Trimming removed 3 bases from V and 4 bases from J, with 7 bases in between. This CDR3 is CSASSYYEQYF. CDR3 nucleotide sequence: TGCAGTGCTAGCTCTTATTACGAGCAGTACTTC.

This clone was seen only a few times. Here the CDR3 DNA reads TGCAGCTCCCGGGACAGAGGCTACGAGCAGTACTTC. It codes for CSSRDRGYEQYF. The chain employs TRBV29-1 and TRBJ2-7, with 7 bases fitting TRBD1. Germline V gives CDR1 SQVTM, CDR2 ANQGSEA. The V and J ends lost 8 bases and 3 bases, in that order; junction bases with no gene match: 7. This CDR3 has 12 amino acids.

This CDR3 is CASTAGRLQAFF. As DNA, the CDR3 is TGTGCCAGCACGGCAGGTCGGCTTCAGGCTTTCTTT. The J gene is TRBJ1-1, the V gene TRBV6-6; no clear D. Germline CDR1 is MNHNY and CDR2 is SVGAGI (reference sequence). With 7 bases removed from V and 11 bases from J, the gap between germline ends came to 17 bases. The length of the CDR3 is 12 residues.

The CDR3 protein is CASSLWQGANEQFF. DNA of the CDR3: TGTGCCAGCAGTTTATGGCAGGGGGCTAATGAGCAGTTCTTC. This chain connects TRBV27 to TRBJ2-1, with TRBD1 identical over 8 bases. CDR1 and CDR2 (germline): MNHEY, SMNVEV (reference sequence). V trimming: 1 base; J trimming: 7 bases; junction bases outside the gene matches: 3. The CDR3 totals 14 residues.

The chain carries TRBV7-8 and TRBJ1-2; D call uncertain. The V gene lost 0 bases and the J gene lost 6 bases, with 11 bases spanning the gap. The CDR3 is made up of 14 amino acids. In germline, CDR1 is SGHVS, CDR2 FQNEAQ. CDR3 DNA sequence: TGTGCCAGCAGCTTAGCTCAGGTCTCTGATGGCTACACCTTC. As protein: CASSLAQVSDGYTF.

This clone was seen a few times. The V gene is TRBV2, the J gene TRBJ1-6, with 11 bases aligning to TRBD1. CDR3 length: 17 amino acids. The V and J ends lost 7 bases and 9 bases, in that order; junction bases with no gene match: 14. CDR1 is SNHLY and CDR2 is FYNNEI in the germline V gene. CDR3 sequence reads: CASTRRGGGQGVSPLHF. DNA for the CDR3: TGTGCCAGCACCCGAAGGGGTGGGGGACAGGGGGTTTCACCCCTCCACTTT.

V usage is TRBV5-6 and J usage is TRBJ2-5, with TRBD2 as a possible D gene (5 bases). V lost 4 bases and J lost 4, with 23 bases in between. The CDR3 sequence is 17 residues long. The germline V gene has CDR1 SGHDT and CDR2 YYEEEE. The CDR3 DNA is TGTGCCAGCAGCCCCCGCGGGCTTCACTCTGTCGGAGAGACCCAGTACTTC. It translates to CASSPRGLHSVGETQYF.

The rearrangement links TRBV18 to TRBJ2-7; 8 bases are a match to TRBD2. CDR1 is KGHSH, CDR2 LQKENI, per germline. The CDR3 has 15 amino acids. The V gene end was trimmed by 3 bases and the J gene end by 3 bases; junction bases not matched to a gene: 7. The CDR3 DNA is TGTGCCAGCTCACCTTTTAGCGGGAACCTCTACGAGCAGTACTTC. This encodes CASSPFSGNLYEQYF.

The genes are TRBV9 and TRBJ2-7, with TRBD2 identical over 7 bases. The CDR3 has 16 residues. The germline CDR1 and CDR2 sequences are SGDLS and YYNGEE. V lost 4 bases, J lost 3 bases, and 13 bases stayed unmatched. This CDR3 reads CASSPRVAGAFYEQYF. Written as DNA, the CDR3 is TGTGCCAGCAGCCCTAGGGTGGCGGGAGCTTTCTACGAGCAGTACTTC.

The gene calls are TRBV2 and TRBJ1-3; 9 bases line up with TRBD1. The CDR3 is 15 residues long. After removal of 4 bases from V and 2 bases from J, the junction contained 3 bases not matched to a gene. Looked up from germline, CDR1 is SNHLY and CDR2 is FYNNEI. CDR3: CASSAGTGPGNTIYF. The CDR3 nucleotides read TGTGCCAGCAGTGCCGGGACAGGGCCTGGAAACACCATATATTTT.

V gene TRBV27 combines with J gene TRBJ2-1; D is possibly TRBD1 (6 bases). Germline V gives CDR1 MNHEY, CDR2 SMNVEV (reference sequence). The CDR3 is 14 amino acids. V was shortened by 7 bases and J by 0 bases, with 10 bases between the two germline ends. The CDR3 DNA reads as TGTGCCAGCACGACAGGCAGCTCCTACAATGAGCAGTTCTTC. Encoded protein: CASTTGSSYNEQFF.

This clone was detected once. The chain couples TRBV5-6 to TRBJ2-5, with 9 bases identical to TRBD1. In germline, CDR1 is SGHDT, CDR2 YYEEEE. The CDR3 is 13 residues long. J was trimmed by 4 bases and V by 4 bases; bases with no gene match: 2. This CDR3 reads CASSMDRGETQYF. In nucleotides, the CDR3 is TGTGCCAGCAGCATGGACAGGGGAGAGACCCAGTACTTC.

This clone was seen a few times. This chain uses TRBV29-1 with TRBJ2-7; D possibly corresponds to TRBD1 (5 bases). Germline V gene data show CDR1 as SQVTM and CDR2 as ANQGSEA. Trimming left V 3 bases short and J 1 base short, with 16 bases between. The CDR3 consists of 15 residues. This chain's CDR3 is CSVDRFTGGSYEQYF. The CDR3 region has the DNA TGCAGCGTTGATAGGTTTACAGGTGGATCCTACGAGCAGTACTTC.

The chain combines TRBV5-6 with TRBJ2-2; D is perhaps TRBD1 (5 bases). Germline values: CDR1 SGHDT, CDR2 YYEEEE. V was shortened by 4 bases and J by 2 bases, with 15 bases between the two germline ends. There are 16 residues in the CDR3. This CDR3 is CASSVYRLANTGELFF. The CDR3 DNA is TGTGCCAGCAGCGTTTACAGGTTGGCCAACACCGGGGAGCTGTTTTTT.

The V call is TRBV2, the J call TRBJ1-5, with 8 positions matching TRBD1. The CDR3 extends over 15 amino acids. The junction had 7 bases not matched to a gene; V was cut back by 6 bases and J by 3 bases. Germline-derived CDR1 and CDR2 are SNHLY and FYNNEI. CDR3 nucleotide sequence: TGTGCCAGCAGCGCGACAGGGGACCTCAATCAGCCCCAGCATTTT. It codes for CASSATGDLNQPQHF.

The J gene is TRBJ1-1, the V gene TRBV6-5; tentative D call: TRBD1 (5 bases). The CDR3 runs 14 residues. CDR1 and CDR2 from the germline V gene are MNHEY and SVGAGI. Trimming shortened V by 4 bases and J by 0 bases, and 9 bases separated the two germline ends. The CDR3 DNA reads TGTGCCAGCAGTTGGGACTCTATGAACACTGAAGCTTTCTTT. Protein sequence: CASSWDSMNTEAFF.

This chain joins TRBV28 and TRBJ2-5, with 14 nucleotides matching TRBD2. V shed 0 bases, J shed 4 bases, and the junction held 7 bases outside the gene matches. In germline, CDR1 is MDHEN, CDR2 SYDVKM. The CDR3 spans 18 residues. CDR3 protein: CASSLWGLAGEIAETQYF. As DNA, the CDR3 is TGTGCCAGCAGTTTATGGGGACTAGCGGGAGAAATAGCAGAGACCCAGTACTTC.

The chain has TRBV6-5 and TRBJ1-2, with D perhaps matching TRBD1 (5 bases). V was trimmed by 6 bases and J by 1 base, leaving 12 bases between them. Germline assignment: CDR1 MNHEY and CDR2 SVGAGI. CDR3 length equals 14 residues. CDR3 amino acids: CASRQTEVNYGYTF. Written as DNA, the CDR3 is TGTGCCAGCAGACAGACAGAGGTTAACTATGGCTACACCTTC.

The CDR3 loop reads CASRRQGPYNEQFF. The CDR3 region has the DNA TGTGCCAGCAGGCGACAGGGACCCTACAATGAGCAGTTCTTC. The chain couples TRBV27 to TRBJ2-1; 7 positions agree with TRBD1. There are 14 residues in the CDR3. Germline assignment: CDR1 MNHEY and CDR2 SMNVEV (reference sequence). The V gene end was trimmed by 6 bases and the J gene end by 2 bases; junction bases not matched to a gene: 4.

The gene calls are TRBV7-8 and TRBJ1-4; perhaps TRBD1 as D (5 bases). This CDR3 contains 15 residues. Between the trimmed V and J ends, which lost 5 bases and 5 bases, there was a span of 15 bases. Germline-derived CDR1 and CDR2 are SGHVS and FQNEAQ. CDR3 region: CASSLLRVGNEKLFF. In DNA form, the CDR3 reads TGTGCCAGCAGCCTACTCAGGGTTGGCAATGAAAAACTGTTTTTT.

The V gene is TRBV11-2, the J gene TRBJ1-3; D gene ambiguous. Germline V gene sequence: CDR1 SGHAT, CDR2 FQNNGV. V was shortened by 2 bases and J by 0 bases, with 17 bases between the two germline ends. This CDR3 comprises 18 residues. The CDR3 DNA sequence: TGTGCCAGCAGCTTAACGTTGGGAGGCCCCGTCTCTGGAAACACCATATATTTT. It specifies CASSLTLGGPVSGNTIYF. Together with reference TRBV11-2 and TRBJ1-3, the CDR3 gives the full variable domain: EAGVAQSPRYKIIEKRQSVAFWCNPISGHATLYWYQQILGQGPKLLIQFQNNGVVDDSQLPKDRFSAERLKGVDSTLKIQPAKLEDSAVYLCASSLTLGGPVSGNTIYFGEGSWLTVV.

The chain employs TRBV9 and TRBJ2-1; TRBD2 aligns across 12 bases. The junction had 13 bases not matched to a gene; V was cut back by 4 bases and J by 8 bases. The CDR3 spans 17 residues. Germline V gene lookup returns CDR1 SGDLS and CDR2 YYNGEE. CDR3 sequence: CASSWTSGKGLRDEQFF. The CDR3 DNA follows: TGTGCCAGCAGCTGGACTAGCGGGAAGGGTCTACGAGATGAGCAGTTCTTC.

The genes are TRBV5-4 and TRBJ2-7; D unresolved. V was pared by 1 base and J by 3 bases, with 8 bases between. CDR1 and CDR2 from the germline V gene are SGHNT and YYREEE (reference sequence). The CDR3 has 13 amino acids. CDR3 amino acids: CASSLKPGYEQYF. For the CDR3, the DNA is TGTGCCAGCAGCTTGAAGCCTGGCTACGAGCAGTACTTC.